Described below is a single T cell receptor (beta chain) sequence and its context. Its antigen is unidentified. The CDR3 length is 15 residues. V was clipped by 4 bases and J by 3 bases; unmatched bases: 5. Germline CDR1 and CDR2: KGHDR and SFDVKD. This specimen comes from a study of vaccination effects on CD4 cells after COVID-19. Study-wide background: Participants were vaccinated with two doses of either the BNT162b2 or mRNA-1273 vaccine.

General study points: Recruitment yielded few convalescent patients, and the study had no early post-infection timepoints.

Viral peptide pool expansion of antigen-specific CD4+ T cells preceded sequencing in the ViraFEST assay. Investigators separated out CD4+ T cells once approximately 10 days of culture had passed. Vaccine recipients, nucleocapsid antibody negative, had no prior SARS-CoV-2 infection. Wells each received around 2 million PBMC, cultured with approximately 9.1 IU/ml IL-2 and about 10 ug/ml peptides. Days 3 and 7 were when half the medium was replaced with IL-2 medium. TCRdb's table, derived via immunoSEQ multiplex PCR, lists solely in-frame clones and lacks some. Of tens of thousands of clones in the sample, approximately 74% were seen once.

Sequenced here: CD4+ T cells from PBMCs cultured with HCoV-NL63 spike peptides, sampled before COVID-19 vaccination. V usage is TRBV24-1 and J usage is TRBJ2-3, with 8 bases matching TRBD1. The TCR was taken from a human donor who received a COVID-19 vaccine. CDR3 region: CATSDTGGRTDTQYF. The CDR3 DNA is TGTGCCACCAGTGACACAGGGGGTCGGACAGATACGCAGTATTTT.